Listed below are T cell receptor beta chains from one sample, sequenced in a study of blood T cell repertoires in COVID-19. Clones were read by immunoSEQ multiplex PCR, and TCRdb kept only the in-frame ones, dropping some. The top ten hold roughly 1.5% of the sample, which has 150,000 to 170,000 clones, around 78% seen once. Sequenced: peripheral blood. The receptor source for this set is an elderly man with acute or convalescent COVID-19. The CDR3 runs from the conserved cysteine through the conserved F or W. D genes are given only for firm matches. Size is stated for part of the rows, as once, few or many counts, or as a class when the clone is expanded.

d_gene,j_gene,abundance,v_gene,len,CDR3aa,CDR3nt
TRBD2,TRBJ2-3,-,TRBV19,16,CASSIRGLAGEDTQYF,TGTGCCAGTAGTATTCGAGGACTAGCGGGGGAAGATACGCAGTATTTT
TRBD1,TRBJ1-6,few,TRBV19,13,CASDRGPNSPLHF,TGTGCCAGTGACAGGGGACCAAATTCACCCCTCCACTTT
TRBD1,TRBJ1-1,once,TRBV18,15,CASSPSGGERTEAFF,TGTGCCAGCTCACCTTCAGGGGGCGAGAGGACTGAAGCTTTCTTT
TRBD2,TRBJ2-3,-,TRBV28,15,CASRPAGAGVDTQYF,TGTGCCAGCAGACCCGCGGGAGCGGGTGTAGATACGCAGTATTTT
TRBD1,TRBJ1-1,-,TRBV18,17,CASSWELLTGGSAEAFF,TGTGCCAGCTCATGGGAATTGTTGACAGGGGGCAGCGCTGAAGCTTTCTTT
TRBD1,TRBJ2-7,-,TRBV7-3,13,CASSPGQGYEQYF,TGTGCCAGCAGCCCGGGACAGGGGTATGAGCAGTACTTC
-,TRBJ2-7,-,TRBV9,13,CASSAWESYEQYF,TGTGCCAGCAGCGCCTGGGAGAGCTACGAGCAGTACTTC
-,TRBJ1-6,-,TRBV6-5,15,CASSYWATVNSPLHF,TGTGCCAGCAGTTACTGGGCGACAGTAAATTCACCCCTCCACTTT
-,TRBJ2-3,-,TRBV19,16,CASSIGQRQSTDTQYF,TGTGCCAGTAGTATAGGCCAGCGGCAAAGCACAGATACGCAGTATTTT
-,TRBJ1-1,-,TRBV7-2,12,CASSLDRVEAFF,TGTGCCAGCAGCTTAGACAGGGTTGAAGCTTTCTTT
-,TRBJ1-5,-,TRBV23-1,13,CATKEYSNQPQHF,TGCGCCACCAAAGAGTATAGCAATCAGCCCCAGCATTTT
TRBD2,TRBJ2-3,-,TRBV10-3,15,CAITQGLAGRDTQYF,TGTGCCATCACCCAGGGACTAGCGGGGAGAGATACGCAGTATTTT
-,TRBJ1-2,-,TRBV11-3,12,CASSLWEQGYTF,TGTGCCAGCAGCCTGTGGGAGCAGGGCTACACCTTC
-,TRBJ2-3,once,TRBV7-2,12,CASSPYTDTQYF,TGTGCCAGCAGCCCCTACACAGATACGCAGTATTTT
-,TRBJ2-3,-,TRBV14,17,CASSPTVRTLSTDTQYF,TGTGCCAGCAGCCCGACCGTACGGACACTGAGCACAGATACGCAGTATTTT
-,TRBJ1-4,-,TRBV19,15,CASSRGPGTNEKLFF,TGTGCCAGTAGTCGTGGCCCCGGGACTAATGAAAAACTGTTTTTT
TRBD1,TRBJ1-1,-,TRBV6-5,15,CASSLKQGANTEAFF,TGTGCCAGCAGTCTAAAACAGGGGGCGAACACTGAAGCTTTCTTT
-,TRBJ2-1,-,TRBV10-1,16,CASSFRRGSNYNEQFF,TGCGCCAGCAGTTTCCGTCGGGGGTCCAACTACAATGAGCAGTTCTTC
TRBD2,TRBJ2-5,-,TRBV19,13,CATSFGLAETQYF,TGTGCCACCTCCTTTGGACTAGCGGAGACCCAGTACTTC
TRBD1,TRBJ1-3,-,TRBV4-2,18,CASSQESLQGVSGNTIYF,TGTGCCAGCAGCCAAGAATCGTTACAGGGGGTGTCTGGAAACACCATATATTTT
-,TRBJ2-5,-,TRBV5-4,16,CASNLLLGSGQETQYF,TGTGCCAGCAACCTCCTCCTGGGCAGCGGCCAAGAGACCCAGTACTTC
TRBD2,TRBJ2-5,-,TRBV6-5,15,CASNIAGGLQETQYF,TGTGCCAGCAACATAGCGGGGGGACTTCAAGAGACCCAGTACTTC
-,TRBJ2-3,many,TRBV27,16,CASSLWSGEGTDTQYF,TGTGCCAGCAGTTTATGGTCAGGGGAGGGGACAGATACGCAGTATTTT
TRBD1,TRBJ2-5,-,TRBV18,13,CASQKQGAETQYF,TGTGCCAGCCAGAAACAGGGGGCAGAGACCCAGTACTTC
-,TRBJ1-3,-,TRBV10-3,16,CAISEFRIQGLNTIYF,TGTGCCATCAGCGAGTTCCGTATCCAGGGGTTAAACACCATATATTTT
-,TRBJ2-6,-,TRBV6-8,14,CASRLSSGANVLTF,TGTGCCAGCAGGTTATCCTCTGGGGCCAACGTCCTGACTTTC
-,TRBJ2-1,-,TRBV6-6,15,CASSPLGPSYNEQFF,TGTGCCAGCAGTCCTCTGGGCCCCTCCTACAATGAGCAGTTCTTC
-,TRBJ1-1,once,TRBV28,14,CASSLYQGNTEAFF,TGTGCCAGCAGTTTATATCAGGGGAACACTGAAGCTTTCTTT
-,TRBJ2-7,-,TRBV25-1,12,CASSDPLYEQYF,TGTGCCAGCAGTGACCCTCTCTACGAGCAGTACTTC
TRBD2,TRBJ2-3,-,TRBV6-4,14,CASSGTGGLDTQYF,TGTGCCAGCAGTGGTACGGGGGGGTTAGATACGCAGTATTTT
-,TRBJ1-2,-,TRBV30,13,CAWGPPQGRGYTF,TGTGCCTGGGGGCCCCCGCAGGGCCGCGGCTACACCTTC
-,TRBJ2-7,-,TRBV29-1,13,CSVVAGWSYEQYF,TGCAGCGTTGTGGCAGGGTGGTCCTACGAGCAGTACTTC
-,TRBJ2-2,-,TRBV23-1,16,CASSQSGRGCTGELFF,TGCGCCAGCAGTCAATCCGGCAGGGGTTGCACCGGGGAGCTGTTTTTT
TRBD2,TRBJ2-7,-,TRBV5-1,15,CASSGLAGGNYEQYF,TGCGCCAGCAGCGGACTAGCGGGGGGTAACTACGAGCAGTACTTC
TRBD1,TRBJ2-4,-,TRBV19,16,CASSRGQGRGQNIQYF,TGTGCCAGTAGCCGAGGACAGGGGCGAGGTCAAAACATTCAGTACTTC
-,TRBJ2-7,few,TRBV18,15,CASSETGPGAYEQYF,TGTGCCAGCTCAGAGACAGGTCCTGGTGCCTACGAGCAGTACTTC
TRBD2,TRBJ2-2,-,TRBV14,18,CASSHPTSGGWDTGELFF,TGTGCCAGCAGCCACCCAACTAGCGGGGGATGGGACACCGGGGAGCTGTTTTTT
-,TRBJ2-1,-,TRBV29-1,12,CSVVRDYNEQFF,TGCAGCGTTGTCCGGGACTACAATGAGCAGTTCTTC
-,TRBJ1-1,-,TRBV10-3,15,CAISVLGGFNTEAFF,TGTGCCATCAGTGTTTTAGGGGGTTTTAACACTGAAGCTTTCTTT
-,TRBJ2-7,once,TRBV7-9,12,CASSFWGDEQYF,TGTGCCAGCAGCTTTTGGGGGGACGAGCAGTACTTC